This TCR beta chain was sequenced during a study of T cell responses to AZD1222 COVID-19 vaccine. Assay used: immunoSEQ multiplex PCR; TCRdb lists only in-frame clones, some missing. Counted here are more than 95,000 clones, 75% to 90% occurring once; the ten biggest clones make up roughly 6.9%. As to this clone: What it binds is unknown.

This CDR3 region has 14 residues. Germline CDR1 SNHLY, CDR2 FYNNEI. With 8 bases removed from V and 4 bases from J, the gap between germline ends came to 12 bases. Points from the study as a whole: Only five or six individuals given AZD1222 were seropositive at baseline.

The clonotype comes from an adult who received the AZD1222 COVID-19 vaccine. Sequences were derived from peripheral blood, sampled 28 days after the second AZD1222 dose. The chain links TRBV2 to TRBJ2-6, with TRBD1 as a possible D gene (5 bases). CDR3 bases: TGTGCCAGCGACCAGGGCTCCGGGGCCAACGTCCTGACTTTC. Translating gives CASDQGSGANVLTF.